This note documents a single TCR beta chain sequence. The junction departs from the called germline gene at one end, perhaps through a read error. The PCR employed 60 Vbeta primers together with 13 Jbeta primers. Clones were read by immunoSEQ multiplex PCR, and TCRdb kept only the in-frame ones, dropping some. The sample shows about 140,000 clones, 70% to 80% of them seen only once. CDR3 length equals 11 residues. CDR1 MNHNS and CDR2 SASEGT come from the germline V gene. This sample is drawn from a study of cytomegalovirus exposure and HLA in healthy donors. V gene TRBV6-1 combines with J gene TRBJ1-1, with 9 bases fitting TRBD1. The clonotype comes from a woman aged 50 to 60 in good health and CMV-seronegative. Sequenced material: PBMCs. CDR3 nucleotide sequence: TGTGCCAGCAGTGACCGCCGGGACAGGGACTTT. Translation: CASSDRRDRDF.